Listed below are T cell receptor beta chains from one sample, sequenced in a study of cytomegalovirus exposure and HLA in healthy donors. TCRdb's copy holds only in-frame clones and misses some; the assay was immunoSEQ multiplex PCR. The top ten clones hold 0.84% of a sample with a few hundred thousand clones, roughly 85% of them seen once. The source material was PBMCs. Every receptor here comes from a woman between 18 and 29 years old in good health and CMV-seronegative. Both conserved end residues are part of each CDR3. The D gene is left open where the match is weak. Where a row states a size, it is once, few, many or the class of an expanded clone; other rows omit it.

clone size,V gene,D gene,J gene,CDR3 protein,CDR3 DNA
NA,TRBV4-2,TRBD2,TRBJ2-7,CASSQARIAGGTEQYF,TGTGCCAGCAGCCAAGCCCGAATAGCGGGAGGTACCGAGCAGTACTTC
NA,TRBV28,NA,TRBJ1-1,CASAIKGGQSNTEAFF,TGTGCCAGCGCAATAAAAGGGGGACAATCGAACACTGAAGCTTTCTTT
NA,TRBV5-8,TRBD1,TRBJ2-6,CASSPRDRLGANVLTF,TGTGCCAGCAGCCCCCGGGACAGGCTTGGGGCCAACGTCCTGACTTTC
NA,TRBV4-2,NA,TRBJ2-4,CASSQGGTGDIQYF,TGTGCCAGCAGCCAAGGGGGAACCGGGGACATTCAGTACTTC
NA,TRBV28,NA,TRBJ2-7,CASGSTSTYEQYF,TGTGCCAGCGGTAGCACCTCGACCTACGAGCAGTACTTC
NA,TRBV4-2,TRBD1,TRBJ2-2,CASSQGGQGIYTGELFF,TGTGCCAGCAGCCAAGGGGGACAGGGAATCTACACCGGGGAGCTGTTTTTT
many,TRBV28,TRBD2,TRBJ2-1,CASSSSTSGRDPRWFF,TGTGCCAGCAGTTCCTCGACTAGCGGGAGGGACCCGCGGTGGTTCTTC
NA,TRBV5-1,TRBD1,TRBJ2-1,CASSLGQGVYNEQFF,TGCGCCAGCAGCTTGGGGCAGGGGGTCTACAATGAGCAGTTCTTC
NA,TRBV7-8,TRBD2,TRBJ2-7,CASSRGLAGAVEQYF,TGTGCCAGCAGCCGGGGACTAGCGGGAGCTGTCGAGCAGTACTTC
NA,TRBV27,NA,TRBJ2-7,CASSSRRRAYEQYF,TGTGCCAGCAGCTCACGCAGGAGGGCCTACGAGCAGTACTTC
once,TRBV29-1,TRBD2,TRBJ2-1,CSGLAGANEQFF,TGCAGCGGACTAGCGGGAGCGAATGAGCAGTTCTTC
NA,TRBV18,NA,TRBJ2-7,CASSGTGFHEQYF,TGTGCCAGCTCTGGAACAGGCTTCCACGAGCAGTACTTC
few,TRBV20-1,NA,TRBJ1-1,CSAHMNTEAFF,TGCAGTGCTCACATGAACACTGAAGCTTTCTTT
NA,TRBV10-3,NA,TRBJ2-5,CAIALSQRETQYF,TGTGCCATCGCCCTCTCCCAGCGGGAGACCCAGTACTTC
NA,TRBV9,TRBD1,TRBJ1-1,CASSVAGDSEAFF,TGTGCCAGCAGCGTAGCTGGGGACAGCGAAGCTTTCTTT
NA,TRBV7-2,TRBD2,TRBJ2-1,CASSQGLAGVIGEQFF,TGTGCCAGCAGCCAAGGACTAGCGGGAGTGATCGGTGAGCAGTTCTTC
NA,TRBV30,NA,TRBJ1-2,CAWSPIGGGGYTF,TGTGCCTGGAGCCCCATAGGGGGGGGTGGCTACACCTTC
NA,TRBV10-3,TRBD2,TRBJ2-3,CAISGREGTDTQYF,TGTGCCATCTCGGGGCGGGAGGGGACAGATACGCAGTATTTT
once,TRBV27,NA,TRBJ1-4,CASRFDITNEKLFF,TGTGCCAGCAGATTTGACATCACTAATGAAAAACTGTTTTTT
few,TRBV29-1,NA,TRBJ1-2,CSVESGWGGYTF,TGCAGCGTAGAATCAGGGTGGGGTGGCTACACCTTC
NA,TRBV28,TRBD2,TRBJ2-7,CASSSGLAGNYEQYF,TGTGCCAGCAGTTCGGGACTAGCGGGGAACTACGAGCAGTACTTC
NA,TRBV7-2,NA,TRBJ2-1,CASSWGASYNEQFF,TGTGCCAGCAGCTGGGGCGCGTCCTACAATGAGCAGTTCTTC
NA,TRBV7-9,NA,TRBJ2-2,CASILDIGEWDTGELFF,TGTGCCAGCATCTTAGATATTGGGGAGTGGGACACCGGGGAGCTGTTTTTT
NA,TRBV18,NA,TRBJ2-7,CASRTGQGSYEQYF,TGTGCCAGCCGAACGGGCCAGGGTTCCTACGAGCAGTACTTC
NA,TRBV6-5,NA,TRBJ2-5,CASSYGGQQETQYF,TGTGCCAGCAGTTACGGCGGACAGCAAGAGACCCAGTACTTC
few,TRBV11-2,NA,TRBJ1-2,CASSPFDTLYGYTF,TGTGCCAGCAGCCCCTTTGATACCCTATATGGCTACACCTTC
NA,TRBV7-2,NA,TRBJ1-2,CASSLGMLGVNGYTF,TGTGCCAGCAGCTTAGGAATGCTAGGCGTGAATGGCTACACCTTC
NA,TRBV27,NA,TRBJ1-3,CASSSQGSSGNTIYF,TGTGCCAGCAGTTCCCAGGGGAGCTCTGGAAACACCATATATTTT